These 2 T cell receptor beta chains were sequenced from one sample in a study of cytomegalovirus exposure and HLA in healthy donors. The PCR contained 60 Vbeta and 13 Jbeta primers. Method: immunoSEQ multiplex PCR; TCRdb's copy keeps in-frame clones and lacks some. The table records about 90,000 clones, roughly three quarters of them present only once. The sequencing input was PBMCs. These receptors all stem from a woman aged 55-69 years in good health and CMV-seropositive.

The chain combines TRBV11-2 with TRBJ2-1, with 8 bases fitting TRBD2. Germline CDR1 and CDR2: SGHAT and FQNNGV. V lost 5 bases and J lost 8; bases outside the gene matches: 14. This CDR3 has 16 residues. The CDR3 coding sequence is TGTGCCAGCAGCCTGGGGAGTAGCGGGATGATCCATGAGCAGTTCTTC. It yields the protein CASSLGSSGMIHEQFF.

This clone was recorded a few times. The V gene is TRBV28, the J gene TRBJ1-1; D is unclear. V was cut by 5 bases and J by 4 bases, with 8 bases left in between. The V gene's germline CDR1 is MDHEN and CDR2 SYDVKM. The CDR3 sequence is 12 residues long. Here the CDR3 reads CASSTGSTEAFF. DNA for the CDR3: TGTGCCAGCAGTACCGGGAGCACTGAAGCTTTCTTT.